A single sample gave rise to the 30 T cell receptor beta chains below, sequenced in a study of blood T cell repertoires in COVID-19. TCRdb's table, derived via immunoSEQ multiplex PCR, lists solely in-frame clones and lacks some. The data contain over 150,000 clones, approximately 86% of them singletons. Input material: peripheral blood. Receptor source: a man aged 35 to 55 with active or convalescent COVID-19.

The V gene is TRBV6-2 or TRBV6-3, the J gene TRBJ1-6, with D unclear. This CDR3 spans 16 amino acids. The germline CDR1 and CDR2 sequences are MNHEY and SVGEGT. V gave up 6 bases and J gave up 3 bases, with 15 bases separating them. The DNA for the CDR3 is TGTGCCAGCAGCCCGGGCGCGGGAGTCTATAATTCACCCCTCCACTTT. Translated, it gives CASSPGAGVYNSPLHF.

This chain joins TRBV5-6 and TRBJ2-1; D unresolved. This CDR3 is 13 amino acids long. Trimming took 4 bases from V and 9 from J, leaving 14 bases between them. Germline loops: CDR1 SGHDT, CDR2 YYEEEE. CDR3 sequence: CASSPGRGGEQFF. The CDR3 DNA reads TGTGCCAGCAGCCCCGGCCGAGGTGGTGAGCAGTTCTTC.

The chain has TRBV28 and TRBJ2-3; maybe TRBD2 (6 bases). This CDR3 is built from 15 residues. V was clipped by 2 bases and J by 1 base, with 10 bases between them. Germline V CDR1 and CDR2: MDHEN, SYDVKM. The CDR3 loop reads CASSLEGLRTDTQYF. The CDR3 region has the DNA TGTGCCAGCAGTTTAGAGGGACTTCGCACAGATACGCAGTATTTT. Using reference TRBV28 and TRBJ2-3 for the parts outside the CDR3, the full variable domain is DVKVTQSSRYLVKRTGEKVFLECVQDMDHENMFWYRQDPGLGLRLIYFSYDVKMKEKGDIPEGYSVSREKKERFSLILESASTNQTSMYLCASSLEGLRTDTQYFGPGTRLTVL.

The chain employs TRBV3-1 (or the pseudogene TRBV3-2) and TRBJ2-7; TRBD1 is a possible D gene (5 bases). The germline V and J ends were trimmed by 4 bases and 4 bases, with 11 bases remaining between them. The CDR3 runs to 13 residues. The germline V gene encodes CDR1 LGHDT and CDR2 YNNKEL (reference sequence). This chain's CDR3 is CASSREGAYEQYF. The CDR3 DNA reads as TGTGCCAGCAGCCGCGAAGGGGCGTACGAGCAGTACTTC.

A word on this clone: The sample carries other DNA sequences with the same CDR3. The V and J genes are TRBV18 and TRBJ2-7; perhaps TRBD1 as D (6 bases). Germline loops: CDR1 KGHSH, CDR2 LQKENI. This CDR3 spans 14 amino acids. The ends were cut back, 3 bases at V and 1 base at J, with 10 bases in the middle. The CDR3 DNA is TGTGCCAGCTCACCTGGTACAGGGTCCTACGAGCAGTACTTC. Translated, it gives CASSPGTGSYEQYF.

The chain has TRBV7-9 and TRBJ1-3, with no clear D. CDR1 and CDR2 from the germline V gene are SEHNR and FQNEAQ (reference sequence). The CDR3 contains 14 residues. V was clipped by 1 base and J by 0 bases, with 4 bases between them. The CDR3 spells CASSLVSSGNTIYF. The CDR3 nucleotides are TGTGCCAGCAGCTTAGTTAGCTCTGGAAACACCATATATTTT.

V and J are TRBV9 and TRBJ2-3; D remains unclear. V dropped 3 bases and J dropped 2 bases, with 10 bases sitting between them. The length of the CDR3 is 14 residues. The germline V gene encodes CDR1 SGDLS and CDR2 YYNGEE. The CDR3 here is CASSAQANTDTQYF. The CDR3 DNA sequence: TGTGCCAGCAGCGCCCAGGCTAACACAGATACGCAGTATTTT.

The V and J genes are TRBV6-5 and TRBJ2-5, with a weak D call TRBD1 (5 bases). This CDR3 spans 13 amino acids. CDR1 and CDR2 from the germline V gene are MNHEY and SVGAGI. Trimming stripped 6 bases from V and 5 bases from J, with 13 bases between. CDR3: CASRDTFRETQYF. CDR3 DNA: TGTGCCAGCAGGGACACCTTTAGGGAGACCCAGTACTTC.

This chain joins TRBV2 and TRBJ1-1; 10 bases are a match to TRBD1. With V trimmed by 4 bases and J by 3 bases, 2 bases remained unmatched. This CDR3 has 14 amino acids. Germline V CDR1 and CDR2: SNHLY, FYNNEI. This chain's CDR3 is CASSAGTGDTEAFF. DNA for the CDR3: TGTGCCAGCAGTGCCGGGACAGGGGACACTGAAGCTTTCTTT. Drawing the rest from reference TRBV2 and TRBJ1-1, the complete variable domain is EPEVTQTPSHQVTQMGQEVILRCVPISNHLYFYWYRQILGQKVEFLVSFYNNEISEKSEIFDDQFSVERPDGSNFTLKIRSTKLEDSAMYFCASSAGTGDTEAFFGQGTRLTVV.

This chain connects TRBV5-4 to TRBJ1-4; possible D gene TRBD1, 6 bases. Per germline, CDR1 SGHNT and CDR2 YYREEE (reference sequence). The CDR3 has 15 residues. V was cut by 1 base and J by 3 bases, with 10 bases left in between. The chain's CDR3 is CASSLRTEANEKLFF. In DNA, the CDR3 is TGTGCCAGCAGCTTGAGGACAGAGGCTAATGAAAAACTGTTTTTT. The entire variable domain, with the rest obtained from reference TRBV5-4 and TRBJ1-4, is as follows: ETGVTQSPTHLIKTRGQQVTLRCSSQSGHNTVSWYQQALGQGPQFIFQYYREEENGRGNFPPRFSGLQFPNYSSELNVNALELDDSALYLCASSLRTEANEKLFFGSGTQLSVL.

About this clone itself: Other nucleotide sequences from this sample produce the same CDR3. The chain uses TRBV5-1 and TRBJ2-1, with TRBD2 matching over 10 bases. V lost 4 bases to trimming and J lost 4 bases; unmatched junction nucleotides: 5. This CDR3 comprises 15 residues. CDR1 and CDR2 from the germline V gene are SGHRS and YFSETQ. Written as DNA, the CDR3 is TGCGCCAGCAGCATTAGCGGGGGGACATACAATGAGCAGTTCTTC. This codes for CASSISGGTYNEQFF.

This chain links TRBV19 with TRBJ2-7, with 9 bases that match TRBD1. The CDR3 totals 13 residues. J was trimmed by 3 bases and V by 10 bases; bases with no gene match: 7. From germline, CDR1 is LNHDA and CDR2 SQIVND (reference sequence). CDR3 residues: CATQGQGFYEQYF. The DNA of the CDR3 is TGTGCCACTCAGGGACAGGGCTTCTACGAGCAGTACTTC.

The J gene is TRBJ2-3, the V gene TRBV21-1; TRBD2, as called in the table, went unchecked against the DNA. TRBV21-1 is assigned pseudogene status. The CDR3 extends over 16 amino acids. The CDR3 here is CASTFLAGGPTDTQYF. For the CDR3, the DNA is TGTGCCAGCACCTTTCTAGCGGGGGGGCCCACAGATACGCAGTATTTT.

This chain joins TRBV15 and TRBJ2-6, with D tentatively TRBD2 (5 bases). The ends were cut back, 0 bases at V and 4 bases at J, with 13 bases in the middle. CDR1 is LNHNV and CDR2 is YYDKDF in the germline V gene (reference sequence). The CDR3 has 17 residues. The CDR3 DNA follows: TGTGCCACCAGCAGAGAGCCCCCGGGAACAGGGGCCAACGTCCTGACTTTC. This sequence encodes CATSREPPGTGANVLTF.

The genes are TRBV19 and TRBJ1-1; 7 nucleotides agree with TRBD1. Trimming cost V 5 bases and J 0 bases; bases outside gene matches: 3. Germline lookup yields CDR1 LNHDA and CDR2 SQIVND (reference sequence). The CDR3 extends over 14 amino acids. The DNA of the CDR3 is TGTGCCAGTAGTCCGGGACAGATGAACACTGAAGCTTTCTTT. This gives the protein CASSPGQMNTEAFF.

The chain combines TRBV28 with TRBJ2-3, with TRBD2 matching over 9 bases. V dropped 8 bases and J dropped 5; count of bases not matched to a gene: 11. Per the germline V gene, CDR1 is MDHEN and CDR2 is SYDVKM. CDR3 length: 15 residues. CDR3 residues: CASQSAGGYRDTQYF. CDR3 in DNA: TGTGCCAGCCAGTCGGCGGGGGGGTACAGAGATACGCAGTATTTT.

This CDR3 is CASSPRDRGRHEQYF. The CDR3 coding sequence is TGTGCCAGCAGCCCCCGGGACAGGGGACGCCACGAGCAGTACTTC. The rearrangement uses TRBV11-2 and TRBJ2-7; 10 bases align to TRBD1. CDR3 length: 15 residues. V trimming: 5 bases; J trimming: 5 bases; junction bases outside the gene matches: 9. CDR1 and CDR2 from the germline V gene are SGHAT and FQNNGV. Based on the CDR3 plus reference TRBV11-2 and TRBJ2-7, the full variable domain is EAGVAQSPRYKIIEKRQSVAFWCNPISGHATLYWYQQILGQGPKLLIQFQNNGVVDDSQLPKDRFSAERLKGVDSTLKIQPAKLEDSAVYLCASSPRDRGRHEQYFGPGTRLTVT.

The chain combines TRBV7-9 with TRBJ1-4; TRBD1 matches 9 bases. CDR3 size: 15 residues. V was clipped by 3 bases and J by 2 bases; unmatched bases: 1. The germline V gene has CDR1 SEHNR and CDR2 FQNEAQ (reference sequence). CDR3 sequence reads: CASSFGQGTNEKLFF. CDR3 in DNA: TGTGCCAGCAGCTTCGGACAGGGGACTAATGAAAAACTGTTTTTT.

This clone was counted a single time. The chain recombines TRBV27 with TRBJ2-7; TRBD1 agrees at 9 bases. Germline CDR1 MNHEY, CDR2 SMNVEV (reference sequence). This CDR3 contains 14 residues. V lost 3 bases, J lost 6 bases, and 6 bases stayed unmatched. CDR3 sequence reads: CASSFGQGSSEQYF. The CDR3 DNA reads as TGTGCCAGCAGTTTTGGACAGGGGTCTAGCGAGCAGTACTTC.

V is TRBV14 and J is TRBJ2-1, with D possibly being TRBD2 (6 bases). The CDR3 consists of 14 residues. The V gene lost 3 bases and the J gene lost 15 bases, with 21 bases spanning the gap. Germline V gives CDR1 SGHDN, CDR2 FVKESK. CDR3 nucleotides: TGTGCCAGCAGCCATAGGAGACTAGAAAGTTATGTGTTCTTC. Translating gives CASSHRRLESYVFF.

The CDR3 DNA sequence: TGTGCCAGCGGCCGGACAGGCGGAAACACCATATATTTT. Translation gives CASGRTGGNTIYF. V and J are TRBV2 and TRBJ1-3, with 7 positions matching TRBD1. Trimming at V came to 8 bases and at J to 4 bases, leaving 5 bases not matched to a gene. The CDR3 covers 13 residues. CDR1 and CDR2 from the germline V gene are SNHLY and FYNNEI. Based on the CDR3 plus reference TRBV2 and TRBJ1-3, the full variable domain is EPEVTQTPSHQVTQMGQEVILRCVPISNHLYFYWYRQILGQKVEFLVSFYNNEISEKSEIFDDQFSVERPDGSNFTLKIRSTKLEDSAMYFCASGRTGGNTIYFGEGSWLTVV.

This clone is labeled medium-sized (0.01 to 0.1%). The chain joins TRBV9 to TRBJ2-1; the D gene is possibly TRBD1 (6 bases). Trimming cost V 3 bases and J 0 bases, with 10 bases left between them. This CDR3 spans 15 amino acids. Germline assignment: CDR1 SGDLS and CDR2 YYNGEE. CDR3 amino acids: CASSEQGNSYNEQFF. The CDR3 DNA reads TGTGCCAGCAGCGAGCAGGGGAACTCCTACAATGAGCAGTTCTTC.

This sequence joins TRBV19 and TRBJ1-4; no definite D call. Germline loops: CDR1 LNHDA, CDR2 SQIVND (reference sequence). Trimming left V 3 bases short and J 0 bases short, with 14 bases between. The CDR3 is 17 residues long. CDR3 nucleotides: TGTGCCAGTAGTATGTTTCAAGCGGGTGCAACTAATGAAAAACTGTTTTTT. Translating it yields CASSMFQAGATNEKLFF. The full variable domain, completed using reference TRBV19 and TRBJ1-4, is DGGITQSPKYLFRKEGQNVTLSCEQNLNHDAMYWYRQDPGQGLRLIYYSQIVNDFQKGDIAEGYSVSREKKESFPLTVTSAQKNPTAFYLCASSMFQAGATNEKLFFGSGTQLSVL.

This chain links TRBV11-3 with TRBJ1-2, with D perhaps TRBD1 (6 bases). Trimming removed 6 bases from V and 6 bases from J, with 14 bases in between. The CDR3 has 13 amino acids. Germline V gene sequence: CDR1 SGHNT, CDR2 YENEEA. Here the CDR3 DNA reads TGTGCCAGCAGTCCGGGACAACTTCATGGCTACACCTTC. Its protein product is CASSPGQLHGYTF.

The chain has TRBV2 and TRBJ1-1, with TRBD1 as a possible D gene (6 bases). Germline V gene lookup returns CDR1 SNHLY and CDR2 FYNNEI. The CDR3 sequence is 14 residues long. V lost 5 bases and J 6 bases, leaving 16 bases between the germline ends. This CDR3 is CASSPGQPNAEAFF. CDR3 in DNA: TGTGCCAGCAGTCCCGGACAGCCTAACGCTGAAGCTTTCTTT. Full variable domain (outside the CDR3, taken from reference TRBV2 and TRBJ1-1): EPEVTQTPSHQVTQMGQEVILRCVPISNHLYFYWYRQILGQKVEFLVSFYNNEISEKSEIFDDQFSVERPDGSNFTLKIRSTKLEDSAMYFCASSPGQPNAEAFFGQGTRLTVV.

The chain has TRBV29-1 and TRBJ1-1; a weak D match, TRBD1 (5 bases). This CDR3 comprises 13 residues. Germline V lookup: CDR1 SQVTM, CDR2 ANQGSEA. Trimming left V 2 bases short and J 1 base short, with 8 bases between. As DNA, the CDR3 is TGCAGCGTTGAAAGACAGCCGAACACTGAAGCTTTCTTT. Amino acids: CSVERQPNTEAFF.

This clone was observed a single time. This chain connects TRBV5-4 to TRBJ1-6, with 8 positions matching TRBD1. The CDR3 has 14 amino acids. From germline, CDR1 is SGHNT and CDR2 YYREEE (reference sequence). After removal of 1 base from V and 9 bases from J, the junction contained 3 bases not matched to a gene. The chain's CDR3 is CASSLIQGGSPLHF. The CDR3 bases are TGTGCCAGCAGCTTGATACAGGGGGGTTCACCCCTCCACTTT.

The chain couples TRBV12-3 or TRBV12-4 to TRBJ2-5; D unclear. Trimming shortened V by 8 bases and J by 5 bases, and 15 bases separated the two germline ends. CDR3 size: 13 residues. CDR3 sequence reads: CASSPVHDETQYF. The DNA for the CDR3 is TGTGCCAGCTCTCCAGTTCATGATGAGACCCAGTACTTC.

The chain employs TRBV28 and TRBJ1-2, with D possibly being TRBD1 (5 bases). V was shortened by 4 bases and J by 3 bases, with 6 bases between the two germline ends. This CDR3 is 12 amino acids long. Germline V gene data show CDR1 as MDHEN and CDR2 as SYDVKM. CDR3 coding DNA: TGTGCCAGCAGTTCACAGGACTATGGCTACACCTTC. Its translation: CASSSQDYGYTF.

The genes are TRBV10-1 and TRBJ2-7; TRBD1 aligns across 7 bases. Looked up from germline, CDR1 is WNHNN and CDR2 is SYGVQD (reference sequence). The J segment lost 3 bases and the V segment lost 4 bases, leaving 12 bases of the junction unmatched. The CDR3 is made up of 16 amino acids. The DNA of the CDR3 is TGCGCCAGCAGTGTAAACAGGGGAAGGGGGCACTACGAGCAGTACTTC. This codes for CASSVNRGRGHYEQYF.